A single sample is the source of the 16 T cell receptor beta chains below, sequenced in a study of control samples from healthy donors and cancer patients. The data were produced by immunoSEQ multiplex PCR, yet TCRdb's version contains in-frame clones alone and is incomplete. The table records 150,000 or so clones, about 94% of them present only once. Sequences were obtained from blood. The receptors stem from a man aged 35 to 55 in good health.

The V call is TRBV5-6, the J call TRBJ2-7, with D hard to call. Germline-derived CDR1 and CDR2 are SGHDT and YYEEEE. CDR3 size: 11 residues. Trimming pared 1 base from V and 5 bases from J, leaving 4 bases between. Written as DNA, the CDR3 is TGTGCCAGCAGCTTGCACGACGAGCAGTACTTC. This encodes CASSLHDEQYF.

This chain connects TRBV9 to TRBJ2-3; 9 bases align to TRBD1. Germline values: CDR1 SGDLS, CDR2 YYNGEE. V lost 5 bases to trimming and J lost 9 bases; unmatched junction nucleotides: 13. This CDR3 region has 15 residues. The CDR3 DNA reads as TGTGCCAGCAGTGGGGGGCGGGACAGGGTCTCGACGCAGTATTTT. Encoded protein: CASSGGRDRVSTQYF. The variable domain in full, with the rest retrieved from reference TRBV9 and TRBJ2-3, is DSGVTQTPKHLITATGQRVTLRCSPRSGDLSVYWYQQSLDQGLQFLIQYYNGEERAKGNILERFSAQQFPDLHSELNLSSLELGDSALYFCASSGGRDRVSTQYFGPGTRLTVL.

The genes are TRBV29-1 and TRBJ1-2; D perhaps matches TRBD1 (6 bases). Germline loops: CDR1 SQVTM, CDR2 ANQGSEA. Deletions cut 4 bases from V and 4 bases from J, with 13 bases between. This CDR3 region has 13 residues. The CDR3 DNA reads as TGCAGCGTTGGTCCCAGGGGAACCTATGGCTACACCTTC. Encoded protein: CSVGPRGTYGYTF.

The V call is TRBV19, the J call TRBJ2-7, with D perhaps TRBD1 (5 bases). This CDR3 contains 13 residues. Looked up from germline, CDR1 is LNHDA and CDR2 is SQIVND (reference sequence). Trimming took off 6 bases at V and 0 bases at J, with 9 bases between the two ends. The CDR3 protein is CASSKTVSYEQYF. CDR3 in DNA: TGTGCCAGTAGCAAGACAGTCTCCTACGAGCAGTACTTC.

The chain has TRBV28 and TRBJ1-2; D not certain. Per germline, CDR1 MDHEN and CDR2 SYDVKM. With 6 bases removed from V and 8 bases from J, the gap between germline ends came to 19 bases. CDR3 length: 14 residues. The DNA for the CDR3 is TGTGCCAGCAGGACCAGTGAATCGCTGCGCGGCTACACCTTC. Its protein product is CASRTSESLRGYTF.

This clone was seen a single time. V gene TRBV6-6 combines with J gene TRBJ2-5; 9 positions match TRBD2. V gave up 0 bases and J gave up 5 bases; unmatched junction bases: 7. The length of the CDR3 is 16 residues. Germline CDR1 reads MNHNY; CDR2 reads SVGAGI (reference sequence). The CDR3 DNA is TGTGCCAGCAGTTACTCCGGCGGGGGGGCCGGGGAGACCCAGTACTTC. This encodes CASSYSGGGAGETQYF.

This clone was seen once. The chain employs TRBV4-1 and TRBJ1-6; D is uncertain. The V end was cut by 1 base, the J end by 6 bases, with 7 bases between. Germline CDR1 is MGHRA and CDR2 is YSYEKL. The CDR3 loop spans 14 amino acids. The CDR3, as DNA: TGCGCCAGCAGCCAAGTAGGCGCTAATTCACCCCTCCACTTT. Its protein product is CASSQVGANSPLHF.

The V gene is TRBV29-1, the J gene TRBJ1-1; no firm D call. The CDR3 is 12 residues long. V lost 4 bases and J lost 0, with 6 bases in between. CDR1 and CDR2 from the germline V gene are SQVTM and ANQGSEA. The CDR3 here is CSVVTMNTEAFF. CDR3 DNA: TGCAGCGTTGTTACGATGAACACTGAAGCTTTCTTT. Variable domain in full (rest from reference TRBV29-1 and TRBJ1-1): SAVISQKPSRDICQRGTSLTIQCQVDSQVTMMFWYRQQPGQSLTLIATANQGSEATYESGFVIDKFPISRPNLTFSTLTVSNMSPEDSSIYLCSVVTMNTEAFFGQGTRLTVV.

This clone was found once. The gene calls are TRBV12-3 or TRBV12-4 and TRBJ1-3; possible D gene TRBD1, 5 bases. The CDR3 length is 12 residues. Trimming left V 6 bases short and J 10 bases short, with 13 bases between. CDR3 loop: CASSLGGATIYF. CDR3 nucleotides: TGTGCCAGCAGCCTCGGAGGGGCAACCATATATTTT.

This chain uses TRBV5-1 with TRBJ2-7; 9 nucleotides line up with TRBD1. The CDR3 has 15 residues. Trimming cost V 0 bases and J 3 bases; bases outside gene matches: 4. Germline CDR1 is SGHRS and CDR2 is YFSETQ. The CDR3 sequence: CASSLGGQGIYEQYF. CDR3 DNA sequence: TGCGCCAGCAGCTTGGGTGGACAGGGGATCTACGAGCAGTACTTC.

The chain links TRBV6-4 to TRBJ2-3, with D unresolved. Between the trimmed V and J ends, which lost 6 bases and 3 bases, there was a span of 7 bases. CDR1 and CDR2 from the germline V gene are MRHNA and SNTAGT. The CDR3 is 12 amino acids. CDR3 amino acids: CASSDGTDTQYF. The CDR3 bases are TGTGCCAGCAGCGACGGGACAGATACGCAGTATTTT.

The J gene is TRBJ2-3, the V gene TRBV3-1 (or the pseudogene TRBV3-2); 8 bases are shared with TRBD2. Trimming cost V 4 bases and J 13 bases; bases outside gene matches: 13. The CDR3 is made up of 14 amino acids. In germline, CDR1 is LGHDT, CDR2 YNNKEL (reference sequence). CDR3: CASSPGDGLASEYF. The CDR3 DNA sequence: TGTGCCAGCAGCCCGGGAGACGGACTAGCTAGTGAGTATTTT.

The chain employs TRBV7-9 and TRBJ2-3; 11 nucleotides line up with TRBD2. Germline trimming cut 5 bases from V and 2 bases from J; bases unmatched to any gene: 3. The germline V gene encodes CDR1 SEHNR and CDR2 FQNEAQ (reference sequence). The CDR3 loop spans 15 amino acids. The CDR3 DNA is TGTGCCAGCAGCCTGACTAGCGGGGTCACAGATACGCAGTATTTT. Translated: CASSLTSGVTDTQYF.

CDR3 region: CASSFRTSNYGYTF. The CDR3 coding sequence is TGTGCCAGCAGTTTCAGAACTAGTAACTATGGCTACACCTTC. The V call is TRBV28, the J call TRBJ1-2, with D uncertain. Trimming cost V 3 bases and J 1 base, with 9 bases left between them. Germline CDR1 MDHEN, CDR2 SYDVKM. This CDR3 has 14 residues.

This sequence joins TRBV3-1 (or the pseudogene TRBV3-2) and TRBJ1-6; unclear D gene. V was pared by 5 bases and J by 10 bases, with 21 bases between. In germline, CDR1 is LGHDT, CDR2 YNNKEL (reference sequence). The CDR3 has 16 residues. CDR3 in DNA: TGTGCCAGCAGCGACACCGGGAGCTCAACCCTGTCACCCCTCCACTTT. Translating gives CASSDTGSSTLSPLHF.

The chain couples TRBV5-1 to TRBJ1-2, with a weak D call TRBD1 (6 bases). Trimming removed 1 base at V and 0 bases at J, with 7 bases between. This CDR3 spans 14 amino acids. Germline CDR1 SGHRS, CDR2 YFSETQ. CDR3 nucleotides: TGCGCCAGCAGCTTGACAGGGCCTAACTATGGCTACACCTTC. It yields the protein CASSLTGPNYGYTF.